This T cell receptor (beta chain) was sequenced during a study of siplizumab effects on memory and regulatory T cells (dated by TCRdb to about 2019). Regarding the study in general: The study looked at the effect of siplizumab, an anti-CD2 antibody, on alloreactive T-cell subsets in allogeneic mixed lymphocyte reactions made from human PBMCs. Study-level results and caveats: Compared with memory T cells, unstimulated naive T cells appeared more diverse, and naive cells seemed to make a substantial contribution to the alloresponse. Because sequences below about 10^-5 frequency were poorly captured, only a minor fraction of alloreactive clones could be mapped to unstimulated subsets. The suppressive function of proliferating Tregs from siplizumab cultures was not functionally confirmed. Among mappable alloreactive CD4+ clones, an average Treg-derived fraction of about 70% was observed with siplizumab, compared with 26.9% in control reactions. A naive or memory phenotype could not be assigned to roughly 75-96% of proliferating CD4+ or CD8+ clones. The cumulative frequency of alloreactive sequences traceable to unstimulated CD4+ memory T cells was significantly reduced by siplizumab.

As concerns this clone: Its antigen remains undetermined. No base quality values were provided; no much bigger clone lies one nucleotide off.

The library came from the immunoSEQ multiplex PCR assay. The deep sequencing platform assayed around 94,000 TCR templates per sample. Genomic DNA extracted from sorted T cells was the material used for TCRbeta CDR3 sequencing. Concerning the study's data processing: The R programming language was used for clonal analysis of TCRbeta CDR3 data. Alloreactive CD4+ and CD8+ clones were defined by comparing unstimulated samples with post-reaction CFSE-low samples. Regulatory or non-regulatory origin was assigned to alloreactive CD4+ clones by matching of sequences to sorted unstimulated Treg and non-Treg repertoires. TCRdb retrieved this table from immuneACCESS and kept in-frame rearrangements only. Not all clones are present; in checked studies, unresolved V genes account for under half, and no reason is known for the remainder. Clone size and the V and J calls come from that table; the DNA yielded D and trimming. The sample has approximately 110,000 clones on record, approximately 90% of them singletons. The ten largest clonotypes hold about 0.75% of the sample.

Sorted unstimulated T cells, along with proliferating T cells recovered from mixed lymphocyte reactions, underwent TCRbeta CDR3 sequencing. Fresh whole blood from ten HLA-typed healthy donors was used as the source from which PBMCs were isolated. To map where alloreactive clones came from, unstimulated CD4+ regulatory T cells were FACS-sorted. The CDR3 holds 14 amino acids from the cysteine to the phenylalanine. Solely the CDR3 DNA is kept, with 42 bases framed from the first base. V loses 3 bases of germline sequence and J loses 12 bases, and the interval between the two ends is 16 bases. From a lookup of the germline V gene, CDR1 and CDR2 are SGHRS and YFSETQ.

The rearrangement combines TRBV5-1 with TRBJ2-6, with the D call perhaps TRBD1 or TRBD2, as 7 bases match in each case. The sequencing input was Tregs sorted from blood. The TCR comes from a human donor in good health. The sequenced DNA: TGCGCCAGCAGCTCCCGACAGGGCGGGGGCGTCCTGACTTTC. Its protein is CASSSRQGGGVLTF.